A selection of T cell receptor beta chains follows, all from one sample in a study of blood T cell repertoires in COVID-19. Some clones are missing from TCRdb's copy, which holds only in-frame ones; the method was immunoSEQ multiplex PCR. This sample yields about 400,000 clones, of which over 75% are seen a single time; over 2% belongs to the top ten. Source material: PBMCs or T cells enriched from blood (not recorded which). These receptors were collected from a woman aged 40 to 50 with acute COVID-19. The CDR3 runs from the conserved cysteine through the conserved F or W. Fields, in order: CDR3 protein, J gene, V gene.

cdr3_aa: CASSNPWADGYYGYTF; j_call: TRBJ1-2; v_call: TRBV19
cdr3_aa: CASSGFGGDYGYTF; j_call: TRBJ1-2; v_call: TRBV10-2
cdr3_aa: CASSKSGLAGETQYF; j_call: TRBJ2-5; v_call: TRBV7-7
cdr3_aa: CASSLGGLNSPLHF; j_call: TRBJ1-6; v_call: TRBV7-8
cdr3_aa: CASSLPKTSNEQYF; j_call: TRBJ2-7; v_call: TRBV7-9
cdr3_aa: CASTRGPDTEAFF; j_call: TRBJ1-1; v_call: TRBV6-5
cdr3_aa: CASSDSGGKETQYF; j_call: TRBJ2-5; v_call: TRBV19
cdr3_aa: CASGLGQTTGELFF; j_call: TRBJ2-2; v_call: TRBV12-5
cdr3_aa: CASSGQGNQPQHF; j_call: TRBJ1-5; v_call: TRBV25-1
cdr3_aa: CASSLGRGNQPQHF; j_call: TRBJ1-5; v_call: TRBV7-9
cdr3_aa: CASSLGLVGYGYTF; j_call: TRBJ1-2; v_call: TRBV13
cdr3_aa: CASEPTGSGTEAFF; j_call: TRBJ1-1; v_call: TRBV5-1
cdr3_aa: CATSRDRTGDQPQHF; j_call: TRBJ1-5; v_call: TRBV15
cdr3_aa: CAISEISGGPTEAFF; j_call: TRBJ1-1; v_call: TRBV10-3
cdr3_aa: CATSRTLTDEVGPDTQYF; j_call: TRBJ2-3; v_call: TRBV15
cdr3_aa: CASNPGLGETQYF; j_call: TRBJ2-5; v_call: TRBV23-1
cdr3_aa: CAHYVRQGDNEQFF; j_call: TRBJ2-1; v_call: TRBV5-3
cdr3_aa: CASSPRGRDYGYTF; j_call: TRBJ1-2; v_call: TRBV19
cdr3_aa: CASTTGTASNQPQHF; j_call: TRBJ1-5; v_call: TRBV2
cdr3_aa: CASSSPDPVGQFF; j_call: TRBJ2-1; v_call: TRBV11-2
cdr3_aa: CASSPSGSRSGFPTAEAFF; j_call: TRBJ1-1; v_call: TRBV10-1
cdr3_aa: CASSPYRGREQYF; j_call: TRBJ2-7; v_call: TRBV7-2
cdr3_aa: CASSIGDKLEQYF; j_call: TRBJ2-7; v_call: TRBV5-1
cdr3_aa: CAWSVFREKLFF; j_call: TRBJ1-4; v_call: TRBV30
cdr3_aa: CASSLSTDSSEAFF; j_call: TRBJ1-1; v_call: TRBV7-9
cdr3_aa: CASSLGQVEALHF; j_call: TRBJ1-6; v_call: TRBV6-5
cdr3_aa: CASSEAQGMGTEAFF; j_call: TRBJ1-1; v_call: TRBV2
cdr3_aa: CASSPRPSETQYF; j_call: TRBJ2-5; v_call: TRBV7-9
cdr3_aa: CASSEPHRDSGNTIYF; j_call: TRBJ1-3; v_call: TRBV6-1
cdr3_aa: CSVASSRGETQYF; j_call: TRBJ2-5; v_call: TRBV29-1
cdr3_aa: CASSWTGDAAYEQYF; j_call: TRBJ2-7; v_call: TRBV11-2
cdr3_aa: CASRRGQEQYF; j_call: TRBJ2-7; v_call: TRBV6-5
cdr3_aa: CASSSGTPGLNTEAFF; j_call: TRBJ1-1; v_call: TRBV5-1
cdr3_aa: CATSIGQGHEQYF; j_call: TRBJ2-7; v_call: TRBV15
cdr3_aa: CASSLDKTGQETQYF; j_call: TRBJ2-5; v_call: TRBV5-1
cdr3_aa: CASSTGSGTDTQYF; j_call: TRBJ2-3; v_call: TRBV5-1
cdr3_aa: CASTGTRDEQFF; j_call: TRBJ2-1; v_call: TRBV10-2
cdr3_aa: CASTPFPRQSRGDTDTQYF; j_call: TRBJ2-3; v_call: TRBV19
cdr3_aa: CATSDTGGSNQPQHF; j_call: TRBJ1-5; v_call: TRBV24-1
cdr3_aa: CASSLVGGGVAGYTF; j_call: TRBJ1-2; v_call: TRBV7-2
cdr3_aa: CSAIEMNTEAFF; j_call: TRBJ1-1; v_call: TRBV29-1
cdr3_aa: CASSLAQGASSYEQYF; j_call: TRBJ2-7; v_call: TRBV5-1
cdr3_aa: CASSPDRAFQFNTEAFF; j_call: TRBJ1-1; v_call: TRBV18
cdr3_aa: CASSRSQVNTEAFF; j_call: TRBJ1-1; v_call: TRBV5-5
cdr3_aa: CASSAPDRGTNEKLFF; j_call: TRBJ1-4; v_call: TRBV6-1
cdr3_aa: CASRSIDRDTEAFF; j_call: TRBJ1-1; v_call: TRBV12-2
cdr3_aa: CASSGLGGLPEQFF; j_call: TRBJ2-1; v_call: TRBV7-8
cdr3_aa: CASSLETATNEKLFF; j_call: TRBJ1-4; v_call: TRBV23-1
cdr3_aa: CASSYSTGYSYNEQFF; j_call: TRBJ2-1; v_call: TRBV6-5
cdr3_aa: CASREDRGYGYTF; j_call: TRBJ1-2; v_call: TRBV2
cdr3_aa: CASSLLAQTGVTGELFF; j_call: TRBJ2-2; v_call: TRBV5-1
cdr3_aa: CASSLSQGVSGYEQYF; j_call: TRBJ2-7; v_call: TRBV27
cdr3_aa: CASRGGGAYEQYF; j_call: TRBJ2-7; v_call: TRBV3-1/TRBV3-2
cdr3_aa: CSASPGFYNYGYTF; j_call: TRBJ1-2; v_call: TRBV20-1